This TCR beta chain emerged from a study of radiotherapy plus CTLA-4 blockade in lung cancer. General study results and limits: Radiotherapy was combined with ipilimumab, and tumor-derived TCR clones then expanded in blood. Alongside interferon-beta, early blood T cell clone dynamics were reportedly the best predictor of response.

Clones were sequenced by immunoSEQ multiplex PCR, and TCRdb holds only the in-frame ones, with some missing. The table includes under 110,000 clones, more than 75% detected once. As regards this clone: Its antigen remains unknown.

The CDR3 spans 17 residues. Per the germline V gene, CDR1 is SGHRS and CDR2 is YFSETQ. The trim removed 7 bases at V and 8 bases at J, leaving 18 bases unmatched. The chain carries TRBV5-1 and TRBJ1-1; 12 bases agree with TRBD1. This TCR was recovered from a human donor with non-small cell lung cancer that progressed on radiotherapy plus ipilimumab. Some clones in this sample may be carry-over from other donors' samples. The sample was peripheral blood, taken from a patient treated with radiotherapy plus ipilimumab. CDR3 loop: CASFPPGQGAIGAEAFF. CDR3 nucleotide sequence: TGCGCCAGCTTCCCACCGGGACAGGGGGCGATAGGTGCGGAAGCTTTCTTT.